This record looks at one TCR beta chain sequence and its context. These data are taken from a study of T cells in Graves' hyperthyroidism and ophthalmopathy. Overall study: The authors collected peripheral blood at initial diagnosis, before any treatment.

Each ophthalmopathy patient scored at least 3 on the Clinical Activity Score and at least 4 on NOSPECS grade, with duration under 3 months. Clinical symptoms, serum thyroxine, TRAb, thyroid ultrasound and orbital computed tomography informed diagnoses. What was amplified from RNA transcripts were TCR beta CDR3 regions. When the TCR CDR3 underwent first-round RT-PCR, the HTBI primer set was used. From the multiplex PCR reads, TCRdb called clonotypes with MiXCR, one entry per CDR3 protein. The data hold 450,000 to 650,000 distinct CDR3 sequences, with roughly 17% observed a single time. The CDR3 runs to 16 residues. Trimming took 3 bases from V and 2 from J, leaving 17 bases between them. Looked up from germline, CDR1 is SGDLS and CDR2 is YYNGEE.

This clonotype originated in a woman aged 18 to 35 with Graves' ophthalmopathy. Sequences were obtained from blood. This chain connects TRBV9 to TRBJ2-5; D is perhaps TRBD1 or TRBD2 (5 bases each). The chain's CDR3 is CASSEQGDLGQETQYF. CDR3 DNA: TGTGCCAGCAGCGAGCAGGGAGATCTTGGTCAAGAGACCCAGTACTTC.